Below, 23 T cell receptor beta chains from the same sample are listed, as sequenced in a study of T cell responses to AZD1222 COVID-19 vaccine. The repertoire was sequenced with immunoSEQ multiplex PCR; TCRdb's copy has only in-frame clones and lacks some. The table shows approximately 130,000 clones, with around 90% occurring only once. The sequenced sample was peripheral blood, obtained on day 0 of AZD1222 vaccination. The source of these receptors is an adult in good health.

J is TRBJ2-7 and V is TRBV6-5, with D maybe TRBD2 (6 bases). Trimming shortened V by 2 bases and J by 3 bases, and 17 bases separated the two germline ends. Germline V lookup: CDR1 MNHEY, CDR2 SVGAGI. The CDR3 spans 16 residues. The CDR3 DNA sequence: TGTGCCAGCAGTTACGGGGCTCCAGCGGAGGGCTACGAGCAGTACTTC. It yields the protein CASSYGAPAEGYEQYF.

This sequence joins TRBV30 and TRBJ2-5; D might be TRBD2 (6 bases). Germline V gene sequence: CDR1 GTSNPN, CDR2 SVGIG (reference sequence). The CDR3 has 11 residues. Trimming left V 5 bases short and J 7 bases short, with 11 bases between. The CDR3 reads CAWSPGGTQYF. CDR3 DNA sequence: TGTGCCTGGTCCCCCGGGGGGACCCAGTACTTC.

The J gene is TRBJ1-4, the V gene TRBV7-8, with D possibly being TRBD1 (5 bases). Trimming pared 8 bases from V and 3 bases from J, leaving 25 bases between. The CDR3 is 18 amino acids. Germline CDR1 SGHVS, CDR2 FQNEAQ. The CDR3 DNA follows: TGTGCCAGCTATAAGGGGAGAGTTTTTACGGTGGCTAATGAAAAACTGTTTTTT. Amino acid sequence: CASYKGRVFTVANEKLFF. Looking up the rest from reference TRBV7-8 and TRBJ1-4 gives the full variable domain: GAGVSQSPRYKVAKRGQDVALRCDPISGHVSLFWYQQALGQGPEFLTYFQNEAQLDKSGLPSDRFFAERPEGSVSTLKIQRTQQEDSAVYLCASYKGRVFTVANEKLFFGSGTQLSVL.

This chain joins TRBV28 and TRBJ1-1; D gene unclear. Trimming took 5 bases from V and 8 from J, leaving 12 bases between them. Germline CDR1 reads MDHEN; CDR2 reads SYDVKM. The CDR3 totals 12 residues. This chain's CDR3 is CASSTGYGEAFF. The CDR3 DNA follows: TGTGCCAGCAGTACTGGGTACGGAGAAGCTTTCTTT.

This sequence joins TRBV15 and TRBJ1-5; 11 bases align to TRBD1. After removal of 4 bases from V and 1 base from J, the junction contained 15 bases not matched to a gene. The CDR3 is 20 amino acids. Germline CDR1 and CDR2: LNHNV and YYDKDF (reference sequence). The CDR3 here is CATSTRPWTGGAPSNQPQHF. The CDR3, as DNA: TGTGCCACCAGCACAAGACCTTGGACAGGGGGCGCACCCAGCAATCAGCCCCAGCATTTT.

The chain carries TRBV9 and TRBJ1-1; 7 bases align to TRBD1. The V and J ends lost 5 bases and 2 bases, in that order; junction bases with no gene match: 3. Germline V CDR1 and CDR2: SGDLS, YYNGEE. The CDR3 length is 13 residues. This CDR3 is CASRRGQNTEAFF. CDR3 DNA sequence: TGTGCCAGCAGAAGGGGGCAAAACACTGAAGCTTTCTTT.

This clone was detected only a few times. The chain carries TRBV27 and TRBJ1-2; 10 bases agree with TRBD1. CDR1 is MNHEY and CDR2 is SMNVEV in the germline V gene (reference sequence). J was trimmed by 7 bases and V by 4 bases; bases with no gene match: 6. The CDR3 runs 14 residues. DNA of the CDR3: TGTGCCAGCAGTTCCTCGACAGGGGGCCGTGGCTACACCTTC. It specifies CASSSSTGGRGYTF.

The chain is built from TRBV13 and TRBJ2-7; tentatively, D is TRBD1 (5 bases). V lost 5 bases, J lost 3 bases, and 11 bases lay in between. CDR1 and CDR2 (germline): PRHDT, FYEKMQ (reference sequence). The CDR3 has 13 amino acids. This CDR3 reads CASSLGQGYEQYF. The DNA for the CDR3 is TGTGCCAGCAGCCTCGGGCAGGGCTACGAGCAGTACTTC.

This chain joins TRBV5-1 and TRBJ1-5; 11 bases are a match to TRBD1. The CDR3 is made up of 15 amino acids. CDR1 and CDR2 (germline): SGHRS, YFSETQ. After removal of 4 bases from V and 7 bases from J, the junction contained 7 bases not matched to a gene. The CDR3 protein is CASSTGQGAGQPQHF. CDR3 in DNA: TGCGCCAGCAGCACCGGACAGGGGGCTGGGCAGCCCCAGCATTTT.

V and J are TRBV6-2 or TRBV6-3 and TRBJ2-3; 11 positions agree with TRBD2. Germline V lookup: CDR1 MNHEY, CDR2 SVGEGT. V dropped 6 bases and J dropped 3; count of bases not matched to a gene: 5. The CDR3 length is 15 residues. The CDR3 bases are TGTGCCAGCAGCCCACTAGCGGGAGTGACAGATACGCAGTATTTT. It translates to CASSPLAGVTDTQYF.

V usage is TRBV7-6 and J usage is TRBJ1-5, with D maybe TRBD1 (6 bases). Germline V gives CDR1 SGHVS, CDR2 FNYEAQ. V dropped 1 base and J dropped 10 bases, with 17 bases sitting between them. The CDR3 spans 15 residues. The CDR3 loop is CASSLEGPRGGPQHF. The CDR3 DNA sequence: TGTGCCAGCAGCTTAGAGGGGCCGAGGGGGGGCCCCCAGCATTTT.

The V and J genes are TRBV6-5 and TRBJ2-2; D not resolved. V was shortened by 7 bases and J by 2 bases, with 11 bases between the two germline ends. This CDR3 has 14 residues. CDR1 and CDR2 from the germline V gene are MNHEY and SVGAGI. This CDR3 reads CASTHGSNTGELFF. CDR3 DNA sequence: TGTGCCAGCACTCATGGAAGTAACACCGGGGAGCTGTTTTTT.

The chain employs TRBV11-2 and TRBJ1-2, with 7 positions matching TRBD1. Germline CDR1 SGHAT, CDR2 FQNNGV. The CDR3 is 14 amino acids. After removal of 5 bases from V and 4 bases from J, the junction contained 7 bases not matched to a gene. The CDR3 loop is CASSPGTEPYGYTF. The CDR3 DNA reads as TGTGCCAGCAGCCCCGGGACAGAACCCTATGGCTACACCTTC.

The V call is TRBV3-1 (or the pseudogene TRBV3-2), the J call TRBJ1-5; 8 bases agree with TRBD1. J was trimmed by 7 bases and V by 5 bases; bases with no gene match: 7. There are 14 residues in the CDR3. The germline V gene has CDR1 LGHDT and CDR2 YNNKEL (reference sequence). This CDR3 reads CASSTRQGRQPQHF. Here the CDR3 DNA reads TGTGCCAGCAGCACTCGACAGGGGAGGCAGCCCCAGCATTTT.

The CDR3 is CAWSVRRGQPQHF. As DNA, the CDR3 is TGTGCCTGGAGTGTACGACGGGGTCAGCCCCAGCATTTT. The rearrangement links TRBV30 to TRBJ1-5; D not certain. Germline CDR1 GTSNPN, CDR2 SVGIG (reference sequence). V shed 0 bases and J shed 6 bases, with 9 bases lying between them. The length of the CDR3 is 13 residues. Drawing the rest from reference TRBV30 and TRBJ1-5, the complete variable domain is SQTIHQWPATLVQPVGSPLSLECTVEGTSNPNLYWYRQAAGRGLQLLFYSVGIGQISSEVPQNLSASRPQDRQFILSSKKLLLSDSGFYLCAWSVRRGQPQHFGDGTRLSIL.

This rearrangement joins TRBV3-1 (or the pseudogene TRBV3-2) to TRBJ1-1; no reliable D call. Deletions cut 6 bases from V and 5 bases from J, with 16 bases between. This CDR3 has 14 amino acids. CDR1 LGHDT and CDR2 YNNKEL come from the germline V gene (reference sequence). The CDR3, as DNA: TGTGCCAGCAGGGGCTTAAGGGTAGGGACTGAAGCTTTCTTT. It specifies CASRGLRVGTEAFF.

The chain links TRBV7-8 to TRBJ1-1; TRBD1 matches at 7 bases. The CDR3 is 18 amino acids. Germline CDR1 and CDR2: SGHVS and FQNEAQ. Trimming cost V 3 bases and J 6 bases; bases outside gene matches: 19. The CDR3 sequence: CASSLGATPGGQTSEAFF. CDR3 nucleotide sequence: TGTGCCAGCAGCTTGGGGGCCACCCCAGGGGGGCAGACATCTGAAGCTTTCTTT.

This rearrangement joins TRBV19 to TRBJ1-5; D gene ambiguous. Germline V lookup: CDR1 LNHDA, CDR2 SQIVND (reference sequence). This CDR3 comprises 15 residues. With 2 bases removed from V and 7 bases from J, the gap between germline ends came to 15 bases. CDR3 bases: TGTGCCAGTAGTATAAGGCGCAGAGGGAACCAGCCCCAGCATTTT. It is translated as CASSIRRRGNQPQHF.

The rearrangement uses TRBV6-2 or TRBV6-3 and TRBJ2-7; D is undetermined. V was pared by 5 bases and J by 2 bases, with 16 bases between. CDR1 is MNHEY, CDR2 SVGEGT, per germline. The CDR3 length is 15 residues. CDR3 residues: CASSHYREATYEQYF. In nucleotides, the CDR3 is TGTGCCAGCAGTCATTACCGTGAGGCGACCTACGAGCAGTACTTC.

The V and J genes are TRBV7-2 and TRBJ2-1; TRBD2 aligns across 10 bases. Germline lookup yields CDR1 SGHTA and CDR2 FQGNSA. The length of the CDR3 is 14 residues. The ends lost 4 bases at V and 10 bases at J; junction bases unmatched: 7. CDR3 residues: CASSSTGLAVEQFF. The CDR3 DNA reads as TGTGCCAGCAGCTCCACAGGACTAGCGGTGGAGCAGTTCTTC.

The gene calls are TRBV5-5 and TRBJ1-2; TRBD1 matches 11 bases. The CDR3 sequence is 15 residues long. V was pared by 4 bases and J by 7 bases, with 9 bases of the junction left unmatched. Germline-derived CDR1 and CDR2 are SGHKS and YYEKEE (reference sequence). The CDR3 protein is CASSRGTGGTGGYTF. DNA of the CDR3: TGTGCCAGCAGCCGAGGGACAGGGGGAACCGGTGGCTACACCTTC.

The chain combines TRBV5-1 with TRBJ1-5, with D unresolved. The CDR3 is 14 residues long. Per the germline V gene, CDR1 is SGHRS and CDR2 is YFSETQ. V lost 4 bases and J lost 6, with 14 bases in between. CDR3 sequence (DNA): TGCGCCAGCAGCGAGACCCCGATGGTTCAGCCCCAGCATTTT. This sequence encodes CASSETPMVQPQHF.

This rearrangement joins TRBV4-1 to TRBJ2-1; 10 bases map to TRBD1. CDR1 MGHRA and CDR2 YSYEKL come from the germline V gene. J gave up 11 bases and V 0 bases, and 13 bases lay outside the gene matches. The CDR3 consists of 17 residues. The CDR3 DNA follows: TGCGCCAGCAGCCAAGAGGGGTTTGGGACAGGGGATTTCAAGCAGTTCTTC. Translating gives CASSQEGFGTGDFKQFF.